This entry is about one TCR beta chain. This specimen belongs to a study of blood T cell repertoires in COVID-19. The overall study: PBMCs, B-cell-depleted T cells, or T cells provided the cDNA or gDNA that made up the material.

Method: immunoSEQ multiplex PCR; TCRdb's copy keeps in-frame clones and lacks some. The data show over 80,000 clones, approximately 89% seen once. Trimming removed 0 bases from V and 0 bases from J, with 22 bases in between. Germline V gives CDR1 LGHNA, CDR2 YNFKEQ. The CDR3 spans 20 residues. The rearrangement links TRBV4-2 to TRBJ2-3, with TRBD1 as a possible D gene (7 bases). Material for sequencing was peripheral blood. This receptor was obtained from a man between 50 and 59 years old with acute or convalescent COVID-19. The CDR3 protein is CASSQDYGRDRHTSTDTQYF. The CDR3 DNA sequence: TGTGCCAGCAGCCAAGATTATGGGCGGGACAGACACACTAGCACAGATACGCAGTATTTT.